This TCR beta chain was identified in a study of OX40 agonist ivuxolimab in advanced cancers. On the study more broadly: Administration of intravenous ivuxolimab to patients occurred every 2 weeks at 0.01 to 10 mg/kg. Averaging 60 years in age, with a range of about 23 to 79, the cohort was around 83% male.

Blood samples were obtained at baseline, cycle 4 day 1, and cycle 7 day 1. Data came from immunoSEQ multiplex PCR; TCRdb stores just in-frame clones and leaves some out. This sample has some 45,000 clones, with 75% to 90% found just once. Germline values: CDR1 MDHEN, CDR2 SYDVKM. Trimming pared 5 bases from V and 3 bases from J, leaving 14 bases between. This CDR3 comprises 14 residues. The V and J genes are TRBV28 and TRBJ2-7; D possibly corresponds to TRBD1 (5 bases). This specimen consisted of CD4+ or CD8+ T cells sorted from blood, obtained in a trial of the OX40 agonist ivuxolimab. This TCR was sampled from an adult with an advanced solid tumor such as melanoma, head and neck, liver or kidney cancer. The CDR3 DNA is TGTGCCAGCAGTCTGGCGACAGAGGTCTACGAGCAGTACTTC. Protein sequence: CASSLATEVYEQYF.